This T cell receptor (beta chain) comes out of a study of blood T cell repertoires in COVID-19 (TCRdb year 2020). The study in broad terms: Collaborator samples came from the United States, Italy and Spain and covered acute and convalescent phases of COVID-19. Deeply sampled blood TCRbeta repertoires from subjects exposed to, actively infected with, or recovered from COVID-19 were included in the dataset. Where HLA class I and class II types were available, the types were taken from metadata supplied by the sample provider, not from assay-based typing. The material from the prospective study consisted of cDNA or gDNA derived from T cells, B-cell-depleted T cells, or PBMCs. Samples were obtained from the ongoing ImmuneRACE study (first 160 participants) and from over 1,000 subjects provided by 6 global collaborators. A de-identified subject ID, COVID-19 status, age in years and sex were almost always included in the sample metadata. A freely available public database, intended as a resource for researchers studying the immune response to SARS-CoV-2, is where the repertoires were released.

TCRbeta CDR3 regions were amplified from genomic DNA using the immunoSEQ Assay, a bias-controlled multiplex PCR. The study's processing was this. The number of nucleated cells in each sample was estimated from the amplification of reference gene primers within the assay. Sequence reads were collapsed and filtered to measure the absolute abundance of every unique TCRbeta CDR3 rearrangement. For each sample, productive Simpson clonality was calculated as the square root of Simpson's diversity index over productive rearrangements. The source is immuneACCESS, and TCRdb retained only in-frame sequences with V and J called. Part of the clones is not carried over; for the studies checked, unresolved V genes explain less than half of this, and the remainder is unexplained. V, J and clone size reflect that table, while D and trimming were determined from the DNA. The sample table holds some 190,000 clones, of which approximately 80% were seen once. The ten largest clones add up to roughly 9.4% of the sample.

Reading the germline V gene gives CDR1 SGHTA and CDR2 FQGNSA. The CDR3 covers 14 residues, taking in both the cysteine and the phenylalanine. Of all the DNA, just the CDR3 is kept, 42 bases in frame from base 1. V was cut back by 3 bases and J by 0 bases, leaving a gap of 8 bases between them. Whole blood was collected in K2EDTA tubes by collaborating institutions according to the institutions' own protocols. For TCRbeta analysis, collaborators shipped samples as frozen whole blood, isolated PBMCs, or DNA extracted from either of those sample types. On the study overall, not on this receptor specifically: The quantity of clinical and demographic metadata differed by source and by participant and was supplied without curation.

Worth noting for this clone: No cognate antigen has been identified for it. No base quality values were provided; no much bigger clone lies one nucleotide off.

The receptor chain draws on TRBV7-2 and TRBJ1-2, with no D gene named confidently. The sequencing input was peripheral blood. This TCR was sampled from a woman aged 45-65 years with active or convalescent COVID-19. The nucleotide sequence reads as follows: TGTGCCAGCAGCTTTGAACAGTCTAACTATGGCTACACCTTC. Translated, it reads CASSFEQSNYGYTF.